A selection of T cell receptor beta chains follows, all from one sample in a study of OX40 agonist ivuxolimab in advanced cancers. The protocol was immunoSEQ multiplex PCR, while the TCRdb copy is restricted to in-frame clones and leaves out a portion. The profile covers under 40,000 clones, with over 60% appearing a single time and around 9.3% taken by the ten largest. Sample: CD4+ or CD8+ T cells sorted from blood, taken in a trial of the OX40 agonist ivuxolimab. Source of these receptors: an adult with an advanced solid tumor such as melanoma, head and neck, liver or kidney cancer. The CDR3 runs from the conserved cysteine through the conserved F or W. A D gene is named only where the DNA matches it firmly. For some rows the clone size is stated as once, few or many, or as a class when expanded; others skip it.

cdr3_aa	cdr3_nt	v_call	j_call	cdr3_length	clone_size	d_call
CASSLVVLGNEQFF	TGCGCCAGCAGCTTGGTCGTCTTAGGCAATGAGCAGTTCTTC	TRBV5-1	TRBJ2-1	14	once	.
CASSFGRGTDTQYF	TGTGCCAGCAGTTTCGGCAGGGGCACAGATACGCAGTATTTT	TRBV28	TRBJ2-3	14	once	.
CASSYSGAQNTIYF	TGTGCCAGCAGCTACTCAGGGGCCCAAAACACCATATATTTT	TRBV11-2	TRBJ1-3	14	.	.
CAWSPTRETQYF	TGTGCCTGGAGTCCTACTAGGGAGACCCAGTACTTC	TRBV30	TRBJ2-5	12	.	.
CASSELEQFF	TGTGCCAGCAGTGAATTAGAACAGTTCTTC	TRBV25-1	TRBJ2-1	10	.	.
CASSTDRKNTEAFF	TGTGCCAGCAGCACGGACAGGAAGAACACTGAAGCTTTCTTT	TRBV5-6	TRBJ1-1	14	.	TRBD1
CASSSTLAPQETQYF	TGTGCCAGCAGTTCAACCCTAGCGCCCCAAGAGACCCAGTACTTC	TRBV28	TRBJ2-5	15	.	.
CASSLGVNTGELFF	TGTGCCAGCAGCTTGGGAGTGAACACCGGGGAGCTGTTTTTT	TRBV4-2	TRBJ2-2	14	.	.
CAWNGHSQAQETQYF	TGTGCCTGGAACGGACACTCCCAGGCCCAAGAGACCCAGTACTTC	TRBV30	TRBJ2-5	15	.	.
CASSKAGTGEQPQHF	TGTGCCAGCAGTAAAGCCGGGACAGGGGAACAGCCCCAGCATTTT	TRBV4-2	TRBJ1-5	15	few	TRBD1
CASGQGAVSYNEQFF	TGTGCCAGCGGACAGGGGGCCGTTTCCTACAATGAGCAGTTCTTC	TRBV28	TRBJ2-1	15	few	TRBD1
CASSPYSGYTDTQYF	TGTGCCAGCAGCCCCTATAGCGGATACACAGATACGCAGTATTTT	TRBV7-3	TRBJ2-3	15	.	.
CASSREFSSGNTIYF	TGTGCCAGCAGCCGTGAGTTTTCCTCTGGAAACACCATATATTTT	TRBV14	TRBJ1-3	15	few	.
CASSRRQVGSGANVLTF	TGTGCCAGCTCCCGCCGACAGGTCGGCTCTGGGGCCAACGTCCTGACTTTC	TRBV18	TRBJ2-6	17	.	.